The present T cell receptor beta chain was sequenced within a study of T cells in Graves' hyperthyroidism and ophthalmopathy. General study points: A model of 13 V-J pairs discriminated ophthalmopathy from stable hyperthyroidism. Blood also carried most thyroid clonotypes expanded above 0.001. Ophthalmopathy, as predicted by the model, came a median 6.5 months after the prediction.

The CDR3 is 14 amino acids. Per germline, CDR1 SGHAT and CDR2 FQNNGV. The germline V and J ends were trimmed by 0 bases and 4 bases, with 9 bases remaining between them. This clonotype was seen at least ten times. Its target is not known. On the basis of clinical symptoms, serum thyroxine and TRAb, thyroid ultrasound and orbital computed tomography, diagnoses were made. RNA transcripts served as the template for amplifying TCR beta CDR3 regions. A first-round RT-PCR of the TCR CDR3 used the HTBI primer set. TCRdb analysed the multiplex PCR reads with MiXCR anew, one entry per CDR3 protein. The sample lists roughly 560,000 distinct CDR3 sequences, over 12% seen once, with approximately 4.3% in the top ten.

The TCR comes from a woman between 40 and 55 years old with Graves' ophthalmopathy. The specimen sequenced was blood. The chain uses TRBV11-2 and TRBJ1-2; tentatively, D is TRBD1 (5 bases). The CDR3 DNA sequence: TGTGCCAGCAGCTTAGATAAAACAGGCTATGGCTACACCTTC. Protein product: CASSLDKTGYGYTF. Full variable domain (remainder filled in from reference TRBV11-2 and TRBJ1-2): EAGVAQSPRYKIIEKRQSVAFWCNPISGHATLYWYQQILGQGPKLLIQFQNNGVVDDSQLPKDRFSAERLKGVDSTLKIQPAKLEDSAVYLCASSLDKTGYGYTFGSGTRLTVV.